The clone carrying this T cell receptor beta chain has only a few counts. Its antigen is currently unknown. Clones were sequenced by immunoSEQ multiplex PCR, and TCRdb holds only the in-frame ones, with some missing. The sample holds 150,000 to 200,000 clones, 80% to 95% seen once. The sample is drawn from a study of T cell responses to AZD1222 COVID-19 vaccine. The study, taken as a whole, reports: White British ancestry dominated among donors, who included more females, and clonal diversity was possibly underestimated.

Germline CDR1 and CDR2: SGHDT and YYEEEE. The CDR3 is 11 residues long. V dropped 4 bases and J dropped 14 bases, with 13 bases sitting between them. This receptor was identified in an adult in good health. The input for sequencing was peripheral blood, taken on day 0 of AZD1222 vaccination. The chain recombines TRBV5-6 with TRBJ2-1, with D tentatively TRBD1 (6 bases). The CDR3 DNA is TGTGCCAGCAGCGTACAGGGCCTGGAGTTCTTC. Its protein product is CASSVQGLEFF. Looking up the rest from reference TRBV5-6 and TRBJ2-1 gives the full variable domain: DAGVTQSPTHLIKTRGQQVTLRCSPKSGHDTVSWYQQALGQGPQFIFQYYEEEERQRGNFPDRFSGHQFPNYSSELNVNALLLGDSALYLCASSVQGLEFFGPGTRLTVL.